Presented here are 24 T cell receptor beta chains from one specimen sequenced in a study of technical replicates of blood from several donors. Sequencing was performed with immunoSEQ multiplex PCR; in TCRdb, only in-frame clones are kept and a portion is missing. The table has around 9,000 clones, roughly 89% seen once. The sample taken for sequencing was PBMCs. The receptors were gathered from a human donor in good health.

The J gene is TRBJ2-7, the V gene TRBV27; 12 nucleotides agree with TRBD2. This CDR3 is 17 amino acids long. The V segment lost 2 bases and the J segment 3 bases; nucleotides outside the gene matches: 8. In germline, CDR1 is MNHEY, CDR2 SMNVEV (reference sequence). The CDR3 DNA reads TGTGCCAGCAGTTTACTAGCGGGAGGGCCTAGGGTCTACGAGCAGTACTTC. It encodes CASSLLAGGPRVYEQYF.

The chain is built from TRBV6-1 and TRBJ1-1, with 11 bases aligning to TRBD1. Trimming removed 6 bases from V and 6 bases from J; junction bases left unmatched: 9. The germline gives CDR1 MNHNS, CDR2 SASEGT. The CDR3 totals 15 residues. CDR3 in amino acids: CASRVGQGAVPEAFF. For the CDR3, the DNA is TGTGCCAGCAGGGTAGGACAGGGGGCTGTTCCTGAAGCTTTCTTT.

The sample holds one count of this clone. This chain joins TRBV4-2 and TRBJ2-2; D is uncertain. Per germline, CDR1 LGHNA and CDR2 YNFKEQ. CDR3 length: 14 residues. V lost 0 bases, J lost 6 bases, and 8 bases lay in between. In nucleotides, the CDR3 is TGTGCCAGCAGCCAAGAGGGCGAAGCCGGGGAGCTGTTTTTT. Protein product: CASSQEGEAGELFF.

The chain uses TRBV9 and TRBJ2-3; 8 bases agree with TRBD2. V lost 2 bases, J lost 2 bases, and 4 bases stayed unmatched. CDR1 SGDLS and CDR2 YYNGEE come from the germline V gene. The CDR3 consists of 15 residues. CDR3 sequence: CASSVSGSSTDTQYF. The CDR3, as DNA: TGTGCCAGCAGCGTGAGCGGGAGCTCCACAGATACGCAGTATTTT.

The chain joins TRBV11-2 to TRBJ2-1; TRBD2 matches at 10 bases. Germline V gene sequence: CDR1 SGHAT, CDR2 FQNNGV. The CDR3 consists of 15 residues. Trimming at V came to 2 bases and at J to 8 bases, leaving 6 bases not matched to a gene. As DNA, the CDR3 is TGTGCCAGCAGCTTAATCCCTAGCGGGAGCGATGAGCAGTTCTTC. It specifies CASSLIPSGSDEQFF.

The chain employs TRBV19 and TRBJ2-4; 8 bases align to TRBD1. Germline V CDR1 and CDR2: LNHDA, SQIVND (reference sequence). The CDR3 is 11 amino acids. CDR3 bases: TGTGCTTGTCAGGGGACAGGCATTCAGTACTTC. Translating gives CACQGTGIQYF.

The genes are TRBV19 and TRBJ2-1, with D maybe TRBD2 (6 bases). The CDR3 has 16 amino acids. The V end was cut by 5 bases, the J end by 9 bases, with 23 bases between. Per germline, CDR1 LNHDA and CDR2 SQIVND (reference sequence). DNA of the CDR3: TGTGCCAGTAGTCCCCTGGGACTCCGAGGCCAGGGTGAGCAGTTCTTC. It yields the protein CASSPLGLRGQGEQFF.

The DNA for the CDR3 is TGTGCCAGCTCACCACCCGACGGGGAGGAGACCCAGTACTTC. It specifies CASSPPDGEETQYF. The V gene is TRBV18, the J gene TRBJ2-5; possibly TRBD2 for D (5 bases). This CDR3 is 14 amino acids long. CDR1 is KGHSH, CDR2 LQKENI, per germline. Trimming removed 0 bases from V and 5 bases from J, with 10 bases in between.

CDR3 DNA sequence: TGTGCCTGGAGTGTACTTAGCGGGACGACCACAGATACGCAGTATTTT. Its protein is CAWSVLSGTTTDTQYF. The chain links TRBV30 to TRBJ2-3, with 8 bases matching TRBD2. Germline lookup yields CDR1 GTSNPN and CDR2 SVGIG (reference sequence). Unmatched junction bases numbered 7, after V lost 0 bases and J lost 2 bases. This CDR3 region has 16 residues.

This chain connects TRBV2 to TRBJ2-2; 8 bases fit TRBD1. The germline V gene encodes CDR1 SNHLY and CDR2 FYNNEI. The CDR3 contains 13 residues. V was clipped by 5 bases and J by 6 bases; unmatched bases: 2. The CDR3 nucleotides read TGTGCCAGCAGTCGACAGGGGTCCGGGGAGCTGTTTTTT. Protein sequence: CASSRQGSGELFF.

The chain recombines TRBV30 with TRBJ2-2; perhaps TRBD2 as D (5 bases). V lost 3 bases, J lost 6 bases, and 11 bases lay in between. The CDR3 runs 13 residues. The germline V gene encodes CDR1 GTSNPN and CDR2 SVGIG (reference sequence). In DNA form, the CDR3 reads TGTGCCTGGAGCCCCGAGAGGGCCGGGGAGCTGTTTTTT. It specifies CAWSPERAGELFF. Based on the CDR3 plus reference TRBV30 and TRBJ2-2, the full variable domain is SQTIHQWPATLVQPVGSPLSLECTVEGTSNPNLYWYRQAAGRGLQLLFYSVGIGQISSEVPQNLSASRPQDRQFILSSKKLLLSDSGFYLCAWSPERAGELFFGEGSRLTVL.

The V and J genes are TRBV10-3 and TRBJ2-3, with TRBD2 matching 10 bases. The CDR3 runs to 17 residues. Unmatched junction bases numbered 8, after V lost 3 bases and J lost 2 bases. Germline assignment: CDR1 ENHRY and CDR2 SYGVKD. The CDR3 DNA sequence: TGTGCCATCAGTGAACGGGGACTAGCGACCCCCACAGATACGCAGTATTTT. This codes for CAISERGLATPTDTQYF.

This clone occurred a few times. The chain combines TRBV21-1 with TRBJ2-7; TRBD1, the D gene given by the table, was not confirmed from the DNA. TRBV21-1 is designated a pseudogene. This CDR3 has 14 amino acids. The CDR3 is CASSKEGVSYEQYF. Written as DNA, the CDR3 is TGTGCCAGCAGCAAAGAGGGGGTCTCCTACGAGCAGTACTTC.

V is TRBV6-5 and J is TRBJ2-7; 8 nucleotides align to TRBD1. The CDR3 extends over 13 amino acids. Germline CDR1 reads MNHEY; CDR2 reads SVGAGI. After removal of 6 bases from V and 5 bases from J, the junction contained 6 bases not matched to a gene. CDR3 bases: TGTGCCAGCAGACCGACAGGGGATCACGAGCAGTACTTC. This sequence encodes CASRPTGDHEQYF.

This clone has just one count. This chain joins TRBV5-7 and TRBJ2-6; D is ambiguous. TRBV5-7 is labeled an ORF, and its function is uncertain. This CDR3 comprises 14 residues. V gave up 5 bases and J gave up 0 bases, with 6 bases separating them. CDR3 nucleotide sequence: TGTGCCAGCAGTATCTGCTCTGGGGCCAACGTCCTGACTTTC. Translation: CASSICSGANVLTF.

The chain combines TRBV6-1 with TRBJ1-3, with 8 bases fitting TRBD1. V shed 3 bases and J 0 bases; nucleotides not matched to a gene: 7. Germline assignment: CDR1 MNHNS and CDR2 SASEGT. The CDR3 runs 17 residues. The CDR3 DNA sequence: TGTGCCAGCAGTGATGGGGCGGACAGGGACTCTGGAAACACCATATATTTT. It yields the protein CASSDGADRDSGNTIYF.

The chain links TRBV10-3 to TRBJ1-2, with unresolved D. V lost 3 bases and J lost 4, with 3 bases in between. The length of the CDR3 is 11 residues. Germline loops: CDR1 ENHRY, CDR2 SYGVKD. The CDR3 here is CAISDSYGYTF. The CDR3 nucleotides read TGTGCCATCAGTGACAGCTATGGCTACACCTTC.

The V call is TRBV6-1, the J call TRBJ2-4; 8 bases fit TRBD1. The length of the CDR3 is 19 residues. Germline loops: CDR1 MNHNS, CDR2 SASEGT. Unmatched junction bases numbered 12, after V lost 2 bases and J lost 0 bases. The CDR3 nucleotides are TGTGCCAGCAGTGAACGGGGGCAGGGGGCCCGACTAGCCAAAAACATTCAGTACTTC. Its translation: CASSERGQGARLAKNIQYF.

By sample fraction, this clone is large. The chain recombines TRBV4-2 with TRBJ2-6; possibly TRBD1 for D (5 bases). V dropped 0 bases and J dropped 0 bases, with 6 bases sitting between them. The CDR3 has 16 residues. Per the germline V gene, CDR1 is LGHNA and CDR2 is YNFKEQ. The CDR3 DNA follows: TGTGCCAGCAGCCAAGATCAGGGCTCTGGGGCCAACGTCCTGACTTTC. Its protein is CASSQDQGSGANVLTF.

The chain is built from TRBV28 and TRBJ2-7, with 10 bases fitting TRBD1. This CDR3 contains 15 residues. Per the germline V gene, CDR1 is MDHEN and CDR2 is SYDVKM. The V and J ends lost 6 bases and 4 bases, in that order; junction bases with no gene match: 9. The CDR3 sequence: CASSSRGTGAYEQYF. In DNA, the CDR3 is TGTGCCAGCAGCTCCCGGGGGACAGGGGCGTACGAGCAGTACTTC.

Only one count was recorded for this clone. V usage is TRBV2 and J usage is TRBJ1-5, with 9 bases identical to TRBD1. The CDR3 contains 15 residues. Germline V lookup: CDR1 SNHLY, CDR2 FYNNEI. Losses at the gene ends were 7 bases for V and 1 base for J; bases not matched to a gene: 5. CDR3 DNA sequence: TGTGCCAGCAACGGACAGGGGTTAAGCAATCAGCCCCAGCATTTT. It yields the protein CASNGQGLSNQPQHF.

This chain links TRBV30 with TRBJ2-3; tentatively, D is TRBD2 (6 bases). The CDR3 has 14 residues. CDR1 is GTSNPN and CDR2 is SVGIG in the germline V gene (reference sequence). V dropped 5 bases and J dropped 1 base, with 13 bases sitting between them. CDR3 amino acids: CAWDSRRGTDTQYF. The CDR3 coding sequence is TGTGCCTGGGACAGTCGGAGGGGCACAGATACGCAGTATTTT.

V is TRBV7-9 and J is TRBJ1-1; no definite D call. The length of the CDR3 is 11 residues. V gave up 4 bases and J gave up 7 bases, with 7 bases separating them. Germline V lookup: CDR1 SEHNR, CDR2 FQNEAQ (reference sequence). The CDR3 sequence: CASSSQIEAFF. The CDR3 region has the DNA TGTGCCAGCAGCTCGCAGATTGAAGCTTTCTTT. The whole variable domain, filled in from reference TRBV7-9 and TRBJ1-1, reads DTGVSQNPRHKITKRGQNVTFRCDPISEHNRLYWYRQTLGQGPEFLTYFQNEAQLEKSRLLSDRFSAERPKGSFSTLEIQRTEQGDSAMYLCASSSQIEAFFGQGTRLTVV.

The chain couples TRBV5-1 to TRBJ1-1; TRBD1 might be the D (5 bases). Trimming cost V 0 bases and J 5 bases, with 11 bases left between them. This CDR3 is 14 amino acids long. In germline, CDR1 is SGHRS, CDR2 YFSETQ. CDR3 in DNA: TGCGCCAGCAGCTTGGAAGCCAGGGTGACTGAAGCTTTCTTT. Protein product: CASSLEARVTEAFF.